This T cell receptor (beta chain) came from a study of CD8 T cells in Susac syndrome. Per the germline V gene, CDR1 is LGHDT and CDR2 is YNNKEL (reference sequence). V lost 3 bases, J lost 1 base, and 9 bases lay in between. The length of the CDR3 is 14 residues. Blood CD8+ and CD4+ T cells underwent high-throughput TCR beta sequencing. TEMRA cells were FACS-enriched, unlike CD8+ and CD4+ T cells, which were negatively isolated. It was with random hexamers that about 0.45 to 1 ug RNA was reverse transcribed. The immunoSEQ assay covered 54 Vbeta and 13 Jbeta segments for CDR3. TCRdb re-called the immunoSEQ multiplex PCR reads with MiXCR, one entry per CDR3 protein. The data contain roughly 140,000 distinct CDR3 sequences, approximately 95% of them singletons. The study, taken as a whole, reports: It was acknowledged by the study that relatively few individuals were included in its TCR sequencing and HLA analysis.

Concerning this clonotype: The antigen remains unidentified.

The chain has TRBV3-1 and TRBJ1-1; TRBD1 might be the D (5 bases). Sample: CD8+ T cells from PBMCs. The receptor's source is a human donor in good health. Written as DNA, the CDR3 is TGTGCCAGCAGCCAGATTGGACAGAACACTGAAGCTTTCTTT. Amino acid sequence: CASSQIGQNTEAFF.